This T cell receptor (beta chain) is drawn from a study of CXCR3-negative and CXCR3-positive naive CD8 T cells. Overall study results and limits: Comparison of naive cells showed more hydrophobic TRB CDR3s in CXCR3-positive than in CXCR3-negative naive cells.

The method, 5' RACE with UMI labels, was used to prepare the TRB cDNA libraries. TCRdb reprocessed the 5' RACE reads, with one entry per CDR3 protein and no DNA. The data show about 94,000 distinct CDR3 sequences, and the top ten clones hold almost 0.55%. Comment on this clonotype: Its antigen is not identified.

This clonotype originated in a human donor in good health. Some clones in this sample may be carry-over from other donors' samples. The sequencing sample was made of naive CXCR3+ CD8+ T cells from blood. Regarding subset: CD45RO-CCR7+CD27+CD95- naive CD8+ T cells expressing CXCR3 (TNR3+).

The chain's CDR3 is CASSDGRLRRGGLINEQFF. The chain is built from TRBV7-9 and TRBJ2-1; TCRdb's D call, TRBD2, is unchecked because there is no DNA. Germline V CDR1 and CDR2: SEHNR, FQNEAQ (reference sequence). The CDR3 covers 19 residues.